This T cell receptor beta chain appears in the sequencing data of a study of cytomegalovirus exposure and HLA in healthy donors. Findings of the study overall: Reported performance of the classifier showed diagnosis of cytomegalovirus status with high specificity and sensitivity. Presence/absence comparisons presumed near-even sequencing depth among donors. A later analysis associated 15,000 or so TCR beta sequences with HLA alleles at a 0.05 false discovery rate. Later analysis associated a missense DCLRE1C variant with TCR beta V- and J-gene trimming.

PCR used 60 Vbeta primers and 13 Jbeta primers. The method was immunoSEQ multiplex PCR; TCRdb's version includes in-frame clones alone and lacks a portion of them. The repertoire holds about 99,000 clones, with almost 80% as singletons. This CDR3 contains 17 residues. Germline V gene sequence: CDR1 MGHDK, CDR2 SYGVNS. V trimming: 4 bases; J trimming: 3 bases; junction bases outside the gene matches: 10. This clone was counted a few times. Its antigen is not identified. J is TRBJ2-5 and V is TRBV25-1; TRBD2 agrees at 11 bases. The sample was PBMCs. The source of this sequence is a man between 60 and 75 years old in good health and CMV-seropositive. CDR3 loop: CASSVRPLLAGEETQYF. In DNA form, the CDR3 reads TGTGCCAGCAGTGTCAGACCCCTACTAGCGGGGGAAGAGACCCAGTACTTC.